A single TCR beta chain is shown here with its context. CDR1 is KGHSH and CDR2 is LQKENI in the germline V gene. This CDR3 comprises 16 residues. V was shortened by 6 bases and J by 2 bases, with 16 bases between the two germline ends. This sample was taken from a study of beta chain features in type 1 diabetes. Every bit of the isolated RNA underwent reverse transcription, so sequencing read expressed TCRB transcripts. Libraries were prepared by immunoSEQ multiplex PCR; TCRdb keeps only in-frame clonotypes and omits some of them. The sample carries 15,000 to 20,000 clones, around 50% recorded once. The rearrangement joins TRBV18 to TRBJ2-2; TRBD1 is a possible D gene (6 bases). Sample: stem cell memory CD4+ T cells from blood. This TCR came from a man younger than 35 in good health. The chain's CDR3 is CASSPIGQRNTGELFF. CDR3 DNA: TGTGCCAGCTCCCCCATAGGACAGAGAAACACCGGGGAGCTGTTTTTT.